Sequencing of this TCR beta chain was carried out in a study of T cell repertoires in cytomegalovirus infection. The wider study: HLA-C-restricted CMV epitopes, recently identified, and well-studied HLA-B-restricted ones were used by the study. CMV infection plus the matching HLA type was flagged by public TCR beta signatures.

TCRdb independently ran MiXCR on the reads; one entry per CDR3 protein. The table shows about a million distinct CDR3 sequences, with about a third occurring only once. Study conclusions and caveats: Summed frequency of shared TCR beta families picked out CMV carriers who also had the relevant HLA. The ex vivo response showed dominance by HLA-C-restricted CMV-specific TCR beta clonotypes.

Germline CDR1 is DFQATT and CDR2 is SNEGSKA (reference sequence). V gave up 5 bases and J gave up 9 bases; unmatched junction bases: 15. The CDR3 totals 15 residues. This clonotype appeared a few times. What it binds is unknown. The rearrangement uses TRBV20-1 and TRBJ2-1, with 8 bases lining up with TRBD2. The TCR sequence derives from a human donor in good health (CMV status not recorded). Some clones in this sample may be carry-over from other donors' samples. This sample comprised cultured CD8+ T cells from PBMCs, obtained from culture after CMV antigen stimulation. The CDR3 DNA follows: TGCAGTGCTCCCGTCAAAGCGGGGGTTGGGGCTGAGCAGTTCTTC. Its protein is CSAPVKAGVGAEQFF.